The source of this TCR beta chain is a study of OX40 agonist ivuxolimab in advanced cancers. At the level of the study: Patients were treated with intravenous ivuxolimab, dosed at 0.01 to 10 mg/kg and infused every 2 weeks.

Generated by immunoSEQ multiplex PCR, the TCRdb table keeps only in-frame clones and is missing some. The table shows tens of thousands of clones, with 80% to 90% occurring only once. This clone was found once. V lost 4 bases, J lost 0 bases, and 20 bases lay in between. The CDR3 length is 18 residues. CDR1 and CDR2 from the germline V gene are LGHNA and YNFKEQ. The sequenced sample was CD4+ or CD8+ T cells sorted from blood, obtained in a trial of the OX40 agonist ivuxolimab. V and J are TRBV4-2 and TRBJ2-3, with D perhaps assigned TRBD1 or TRBD2 (6 bases each). This TCR was sampled from an adult with an advanced solid tumor such as melanoma, head and neck, liver or kidney cancer. CDR3 nucleotide sequence: TGTGCCAGCAGCCGACGAGGAAGTAGGGGGACTAGCACAGATACGCAGTATTTT. This codes for CASSRRGSRGTSTDTQYF.